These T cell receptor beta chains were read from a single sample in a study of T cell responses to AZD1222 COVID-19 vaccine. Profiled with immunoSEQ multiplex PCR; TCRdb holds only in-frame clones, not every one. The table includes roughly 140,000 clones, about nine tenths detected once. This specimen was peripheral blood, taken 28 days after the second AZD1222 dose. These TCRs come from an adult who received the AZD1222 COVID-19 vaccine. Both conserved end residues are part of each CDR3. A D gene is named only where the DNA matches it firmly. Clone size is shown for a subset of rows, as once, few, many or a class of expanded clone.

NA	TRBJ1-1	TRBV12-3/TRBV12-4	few	CASSPDTVAFF	TGTGCCAGCAGCCCGGACACTGTGGCTTTCTTT
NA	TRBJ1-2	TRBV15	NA	CATSSNRPTNYGYTF	TGTGCCACCAGCTCAAACAGGCCCACTAACTATGGCTACACCTTC
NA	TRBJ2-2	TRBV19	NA	CASNPMRTSNTGELFF	TGTGCCAGTAACCCAATGAGGACCTCCAACACCGGGGAGCTGTTTTTT
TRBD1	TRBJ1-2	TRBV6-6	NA	CASSYEQGMGYTF	TGTGCCAGCAGTTACGAACAGGGGATGGGGTACACCTTC
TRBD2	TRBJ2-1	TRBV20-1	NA	CSARLAGEQFF	TGCAGTGCCAGACTAGCAGGGGAGCAGTTCTTC
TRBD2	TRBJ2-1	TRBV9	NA	CASSVGLAELSSYNEQFF	TGTGCCAGCAGCGTGGGACTAGCGGAGTTGAGCTCCTACAATGAGCAGTTCTTC
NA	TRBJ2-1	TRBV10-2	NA	CASSPQDEQFF	TGCGCCAGCAGCCCCCAGGACGAGCAGTTCTTC
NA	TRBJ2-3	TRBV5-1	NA	CASSSGSVGHAKADTQYF	TGCGCCAGCAGCTCCGGCAGTGTGGGTCATGCGAAGGCAGATACGCAGTATTTT
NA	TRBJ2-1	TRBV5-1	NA	CASSSSGLHNEQFF	TGCGCCAGCAGCTCCTCGGGACTCCACAATGAGCAGTTCTTC
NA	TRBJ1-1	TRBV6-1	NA	CASSERGRLNTEAFF	TGTGCCAGCAGTGAACGGGGGAGACTGAACACTGAAGCTTTCTTT
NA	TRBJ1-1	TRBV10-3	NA	CAISESMVVTEAFF	TGTGCCATCAGTGAGTCGATGGTGGTCACTGAAGCTTTCTTT
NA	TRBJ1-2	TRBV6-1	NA	CASSEQGGYGYTF	TGTGCCAGCAGTGAACAGGGCGGGTATGGCTACACCTTC
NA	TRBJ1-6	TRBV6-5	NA	CASRNDGTPVSPLHF	TGTGCCAGCAGAAACGACGGGACCCCGGTTTCACCCCTCCACTTT
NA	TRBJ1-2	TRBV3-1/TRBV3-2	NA	CASTNMPRTELGYTF	TGTGCCAGCACAAACATGCCCAGGACCGAACTTGGCTACACCTTC
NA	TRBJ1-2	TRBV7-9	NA	CASSLAIGGYTF	TGTGCCAGCAGCTTAGCGATAGGCGGCTACACCTTC
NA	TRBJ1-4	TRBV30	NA	CAWSVTRGTNEKLFF	TGTGCCTGGAGTGTCACCCGTGGCACTAATGAAAAACTGTTTTTT
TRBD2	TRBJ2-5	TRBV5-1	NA	CASGGEETQYF	TGCGCCAGCGGGGGGGAAGAGACCCAGTACTTC
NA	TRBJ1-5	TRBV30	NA	CAWGDTSNQPQHF	TGTGCCTGGGGGGATACCTCCAATCAGCCCCAGCATTTT
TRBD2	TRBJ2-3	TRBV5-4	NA	CASSPTSGTQYF	TGTGCCAGCAGCCCTACTAGCGGTACGCAGTATTTT
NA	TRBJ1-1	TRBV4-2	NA	CASSPLEGNTEAFF	TGTGCCAGCAGCCCCCTCGAGGGGAACACTGAAGCTTTCTTT
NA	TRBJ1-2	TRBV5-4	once	CASSLQGANGYTF	TGTGCCAGCAGCCTACAGGGAGCGAATGGCTACACCTTC
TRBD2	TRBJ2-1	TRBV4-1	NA	CASSQDRLAGYNEQFF	TGCGCCAGCAGCCAAGATAGGCTAGCGGGTTACAATGAGCAGTTCTTC
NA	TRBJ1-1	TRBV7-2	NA	CASSLTDYTEAFF	TGTGCCAGCAGCTTAACAGACTACACTGAAGCTTTCTTT
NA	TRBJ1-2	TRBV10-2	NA	CASTDRPIDGYTF	TGCGCCAGCACCGACAGGCCTATCGATGGCTACACCTTC
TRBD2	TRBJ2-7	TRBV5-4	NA	CASSLGSGRTYEQYF	TGTGCCAGCAGCTTGGGGAGCGGGAGGACTTACGAGCAGTACTTC
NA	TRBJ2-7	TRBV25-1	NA	CASSATDTYEQYF	TGTGCCAGCAGTGCCACGGATACCTACGAGCAGTACTTC
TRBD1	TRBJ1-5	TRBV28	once	CASSEGQGGNQPQHF	TGTGCCAGCAGTGAGGGACAGGGCGGCAATCAGCCCCAGCATTTT
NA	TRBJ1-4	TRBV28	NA	CASSFRGIWLFF	TGTGCCAGCAGTTTTAGGGGAATATGGCTGTTTTTT
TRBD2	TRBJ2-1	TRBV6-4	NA	CASSDPGEGRLF	TGTGCCAGCAGTGACCCGGGGGAGGGACGGCTCTTC
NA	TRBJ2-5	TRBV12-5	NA	CASGLNRAQETQYF	TGTGCTAGTGGGCTCAACAGGGCGCAAGAGACCCAGTACTTC
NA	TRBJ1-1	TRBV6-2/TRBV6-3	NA	CASSLIGGTEAFF	TGTGCCAGCAGCCTTATAGGGGGCACTGAAGCTTTCTTT
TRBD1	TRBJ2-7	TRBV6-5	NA	CASSVDRTYEQYF	TGTGCCAGCAGCGTGGACAGGACCTACGAGCAGTACTTC
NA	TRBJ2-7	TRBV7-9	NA	CASSPGNEQYF	TGTGCCAGCAGCCCCGGGAACGAGCAGTACTTC
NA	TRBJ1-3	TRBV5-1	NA	CASSSTRDGNTIYF	TGCGCCAGCAGCTCCACTCGGGATGGAAACACCATATATTTT
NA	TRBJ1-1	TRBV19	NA	CATTNTGRGGTEAFF	TGTGCCACTACCAATACCGGGAGAGGGGGCACTGAAGCTTTCTTT
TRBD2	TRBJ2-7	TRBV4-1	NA	CASSQEPSGTYEQYF	TGCGCCAGCAGCCAAGAGCCTAGCGGTACCTACGAGCAGTACTTC
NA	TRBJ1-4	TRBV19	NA	CASSIDLSEKLFF	TGTGCCAGTAGTATAGATCTTAGTGAAAAACTGTTTTTT
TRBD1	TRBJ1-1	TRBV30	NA	CAGSTQGVLTEAFF	TGTGCCGGGAGTACACAGGGGGTTTTGACTGAAGCTTTCTTT
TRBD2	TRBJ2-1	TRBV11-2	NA	CASSLVLAGGTNEQFF	TGTGCCAGCAGCTTAGTACTAGCGGGAGGGACCAATGAGCAGTTCTTC
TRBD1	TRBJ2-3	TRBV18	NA	CASSINRDRGTDTQYF	TGTGCCAGCTCAATTAACCGGGACAGGGGCACAGATACGCAGTATTTT
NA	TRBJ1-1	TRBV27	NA	CASGTPVVAEAFF	TGTGCCAGCGGCACCCCCGTGGTAGCTGAAGCTTTCTTT
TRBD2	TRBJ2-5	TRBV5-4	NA	CASSELAGVRETQYF	TGTGCCAGCAGCGAATTAGCGGGAGTTAGAGAGACCCAGTACTTC
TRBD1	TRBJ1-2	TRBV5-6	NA	CASSVRDRSLYGYTF	TGTGCCAGCAGCGTACGGGACAGAAGTCTCTATGGCTACACCTTC
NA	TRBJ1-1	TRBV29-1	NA	CSARRGGMNTEAFF	TGCAGCGCTCGTAGGGGAGGGATGAACACTGAAGCTTTCTTT